This T cell receptor beta chain was captured by sequencing in a study of human T cells and chemical hapten exposure. Study-wide context: The study patch tested 0.01% DPC on the upper back and read results at 6 days.

Time point given: patch test 3, about 24 weeks after DPC sensitization. As to treatment: therapeutic diphenylcyclopropenone sensitization with weekly scalp DPC. Unseparated into fractions, whole blood served as the source from which total RNA was extracted. In this sample, this clonotype turned up a few times. The antigen is undetermined. TCRdb re-called the RACE reads with MiXCR, one entry per CDR3 protein. This sample has some 110,000 distinct CDR3 sequences, with approximately 11% found just once. This CDR3 contains 15 residues. Deletions cut 3 bases from V and 3 bases from J, with 17 bases between. Per the germline V gene, CDR1 is DFQATT and CDR2 is SNEGSKA (reference sequence). Study-wide findings and caveats: After DPC sensitization, TCRs above 1 in 1000 frequency showed no change. Expanded TCRs made up significantly more big CDR3 similarity clusters than controls did.

This material consisted of whole blood, taken in connection with sensitization to the hapten diphenylcyclopropenone (DPC). The rearrangement uses TRBV20-1 and TRBJ1-1; weak D call: TRBD1 (6 bases). This clonotype originated in a woman aged 50 to 60 with alopecia areata. Some clones in this sample may be carry-over from other donors' samples. CDR3 sequence reads: CSARQFGGRDTEAFF. The CDR3 nucleotides read TGCAGTGCTAGGCAGTTTGGGGGCCGGGACACTGAAGCTTTCTTT.